This TCR beta chain was obtained from a study of Ad26.COV2.S vaccination and SARS-CoV-2 variants. Whole-study context: The COV1001 Ad26.COV2.S trial arm included the donor.

The CDR3 is made up of 14 amino acids. V dropped 7 bases and J dropped 5 bases, with 14 bases sitting between them. Germline V gene data show CDR1 as MNHNY and CDR2 as SVGAGI (reference sequence). This clone was seen only once. No antigen is known for it. The treatment here: approximately 18 received Ad26.COV2.S at low or high dose, single or two shots; about 5 received placebo; per-sample allocation not given. The investigators took samples on day 63 after the first vaccine or placebo injection. Study-level points and caveats: Breadth measured for non-spike TCRs was similar across vaccine and placebo recipients. Post-vaccination breadth of spike-specific CD8+ and CD4+ T cell responses was reportedly substantial. Total T cell responses were possibly underestimated by TCR breadth and depth analyses.

The repertoire was sequenced with immunoSEQ multiplex PCR; TCRdb's copy has only in-frame clones and lacks some. The repertoire holds about 370,000 clones, with about 89% as singletons. The sequencing here drew on peripheral blood, taken in a trial of Ad26.COV2.S vaccine versus placebo. The chain couples TRBV6-6 to TRBJ1-4, with a possible D match to TRBD1 (6 bases). The receptor comes from a person aged 18-60 years who received the Ad26.COV2.S COVID-19 vaccine or a placebo. CDR3 residues: CASTPRGRNEKLFF. CDR3 DNA sequence: TGTGCCAGCACCCCGAGGGGGAGGAATGAAAAACTGTTTTTT.